Below, one T cell receptor beta chain is given with its context. Antigen: not known. Germline CDR1 is SGHRS and CDR2 is YFSETQ. V was cut by 1 base and J by 5 bases, with 12 bases left in between. CDR3 size: 14 residues. This entry comes from a study of T cell responses to AZD1222 COVID-19 vaccine. TCRdb keeps only in-frame clones here, not all; method: immunoSEQ multiplex PCR. The sample has around 76,000 clones, 80% to 90% seen once. Broader study findings: Across the whole spike, CD4 TCRs peaked at regions 160-218 and 743-854. The study sampled repertoires only after the peak T cell response. There were mostly white British donors and more females than males, and clonal diversity was possibly underestimated. Baseline serology detected seropositivity in only a handful of AZD1222 recipients.

This chain connects TRBV5-1 to TRBJ1-1; D not resolved. This receptor was identified in an adult in good health. Sequenced material: peripheral blood, taken on day 0 of AZD1222 vaccination. CDR3 residues: CASSLLDQATEAFF. The CDR3 bases are TGCGCCAGCAGCTTGTTAGATCAGGCTACTGAAGCTTTCTTT.